Following are 14 T cell receptor beta chains from one sample sequenced in a study of vaccination and CD4 T cells after COVID-19. Scientists ran DNA taken from cultured CD4+ T cells through the Oncomine TCR Beta short-read assay for sequencing. MiXCR, run by TCRdb on the PCR reads, gives a single entry per CDR3 protein. The sample records roughly 5,300 distinct CDR3 sequences, roughly 45% being singletons. As for treatment: roughly 11-day PBMC culture with coronavirus spike peptide pools or control peptides (ViraFEST assay). These receptors lack a known antigen. Material for sequencing was CD4+ T cells from blood, cultured in vitro. The receptors here all came from a human donor who had recovered from COVID-19.

This sequence joins TRBV27 and TRBJ2-7; no clear D. V dropped 8 bases and J dropped 4 bases, with 9 bases sitting between them. The CDR3 contains 11 residues. The germline V gene encodes CDR1 MNHEY and CDR2 SMNVEV (reference sequence). The CDR3 loop reads CASGYGYEQYF. The CDR3 DNA follows: TGTGCCAGCGGCTATGGGTACGAGCAGTACTTC.

The sample holds a few counts of this clonotype. The chain recombines TRBV20-1 with TRBJ2-5, with D perhaps being TRBD1 or TRBD2 (5 bases each). Trimming removed 5 bases at V and 5 bases at J, with 12 bases between. The V gene's germline CDR1 is DFQATT and CDR2 SNEGSKA (reference sequence). The CDR3 length is 12 residues. This CDR3 is CSALGTRETQYF. CDR3 DNA: TGCAGTGCTTTAGGGACGCGCGAGACCCAGTACTTC.

The table lists this clonotype with a few counts. The CDR3 spells CASSAERATGETQYF. The DNA of the CDR3 is TGTGCCAGCAGCGCCGAGCGGGCCACAGGGGAGACCCAGTACTTC. This chain joins TRBV7-2 and TRBJ2-5; D might be TRBD1 or TRBD2, each matching 6 bases. The V gene lost 5 bases and the J gene lost 5 bases, with 18 bases spanning the gap. The CDR3 totals 15 residues. Per germline, CDR1 SGHTA and CDR2 FQGNSA.

This clonotype has only a few counts. The rearrangement uses TRBV28 and TRBJ2-7; no definite D call. There are 12 residues in the CDR3. Looked up from germline, CDR1 is MDHEN and CDR2 is SYDVKM. Between the trimmed V and J ends, which lost 5 bases and 4 bases, there was a span of 9 bases. The CDR3 DNA reads as TGTGCCAGCAGTGCCGTGAGGTACGAGCAGTACTTC. Translated: CASSAVRYEQYF.

V is TRBV29-1 and J is TRBJ2-7; the D is unclear. This CDR3 is 13 amino acids long. Per germline, CDR1 SQVTM and CDR2 ANQGSEA. V lost 4 bases, J lost 0 bases, and 10 bases lay in between. CDR3 amino acids: CSVVHPSSYEQYF. In nucleotides, the CDR3 is TGCAGCGTTGTCCACCCAAGCTCCTACGAGCAGTACTTC.

The table lists this clonotype with a few counts. CDR3 sequence reads: CASSEAQATCTYEQYF. CDR3 coding DNA: TGCGCCAGCAGTGAGGCCCAGGCTACATGCACCTACGAGCAGTACTTC. This sequence joins TRBV10-1 and TRBJ2-7; D unclear. Germline V gene lookup returns CDR1 WNHNN and CDR2 SYGVQD (reference sequence). The V and J ends lost 2 bases and 2 bases respectively, with 16 bases between them. This CDR3 region has 16 residues.

This clonotype was seen a few times. J is TRBJ1-2 and V is TRBV20-1, with D uncertain. The CDR3 spans 12 residues. In germline, CDR1 is DFQATT, CDR2 SNEGSKA (reference sequence). V lost 6 bases and J 4 bases, leaving 12 bases between the germline ends. CDR3 bases: TGCAGTGCACCCAGCCAAGTCTATGGCTACACCTTC. Protein sequence: CSAPSQVYGYTF.

This clonotype is classed as medium-sized. This chain connects TRBV20-1 to TRBJ1-1; 9 bases are shared with TRBD1. The CDR3 sequence is 11 residues long. V shed 2 bases, J shed 10 bases, and the junction held 2 bases outside the gene matches. Looked up from germline, CDR1 is DFQATT and CDR2 is SNEGSKA (reference sequence). The CDR3 is CSARSQGAAFF. CDR3 DNA: TGCAGTGCTAGATCACAGGGGGCAGCTTTCTTT.

This clonotype has just a few counts. The CDR3 coding sequence is TGTGCCAGCACTGGGGGTGCAGGCTACACCTTC. As protein: CASTGGAGYTF. The chain recombines TRBV6-1 with TRBJ1-2, with D possibly being TRBD1 (5 bases). The germline V gene has CDR1 MNHNS and CDR2 SASEGT. CDR3 size: 11 residues. The ends were cut back, 7 bases at V and 8 bases at J, with 11 bases in the middle.

The CDR3 nucleotides are TGCAGTGCTAGAGATCAGCAAGCATGGGTGGAGACCCAGTACTTC. Translated, it gives CSARDQQAWVETQYF. The V call is TRBV20-1, the J call TRBJ2-5; D call uncertain. CDR1 DFQATT and CDR2 SNEGSKA come from the germline V gene (reference sequence). V shed 0 bases and J shed 5 bases, with 16 bases lying between them. The CDR3 sequence is 15 residues long.

In nucleotides, the CDR3 is TGTGCCAGCAGCTTTCCAAGTGAGACCCAGTACTTC. Amino acids: CASSFPSETQYF. This chain connects TRBV7-9 to TRBJ2-5; D not certain. The V gene's germline CDR1 is SEHNR and CDR2 FQNEAQ (reference sequence). The V gene lost 3 bases and the J gene lost 5 bases, with 7 bases spanning the gap. The CDR3 covers 12 residues.

The genes are TRBV20-1 and TRBJ1-6; D might be TRBD1 (5 bases). In germline, CDR1 is DFQATT, CDR2 SNEGSKA (reference sequence). CDR3 length: 15 amino acids. V gave up 6 bases and J gave up 7 bases, with 19 bases separating them. The DNA for the CDR3 is TGCAGTGCGAGGGCCCAGGGTGGTGAAAATTCACCCCTCCACTTT. It specifies CSARAQGGENSPLHF.

This clonotype counts as medium-sized. The chain links TRBV20-1 to TRBJ2-7; TRBD2 aligns across 10 bases. The CDR3 is made up of 12 amino acids. Per germline, CDR1 DFQATT and CDR2 SNEGSKA (reference sequence). Trimming took 4 bases from V and 6 from J; bases not matched to a gene: 3. Here the CDR3 reads CSAISGRAEQYF. The CDR3 nucleotides are TGCAGTGCTATCAGCGGGAGGGCCGAGCAGTACTTC.

V and J are TRBV7-2 and TRBJ1-2; D is unresolved. This CDR3 has 13 residues. The V end was cut by 1 base, the J end by 4 bases, with 7 bases between. The germline gives CDR1 SGHTA, CDR2 FQGNSA. CDR3 nucleotide sequence: TGTGCCAGCAGCTTAGACCCCGGCTATGGCTACACCTTC. Its translation is CASSLDPGYGYTF.